These 29 T cell receptor beta chains came from one sample sequenced in a study of T cells in localized non-small cell lung cancer. Here immunoSEQ multiplex PCR was the method, and the copy in TCRdb shows in-frame clones only, minus some. The sample consists of around 6,000 clones, 15% of them appearing once. The specimen was normal lung tissue next to the tumor, collected before any cancer treatment. All receptors come from a male donor older than 55 with stage II squamous cell lung carcinoma.

J is TRBJ2-7 and V is TRBV30, with 8 bases lining up with TRBD2. This CDR3 region has 15 residues. Germline V gene lookup returns CDR1 GTSNPN and CDR2 SVGIG (reference sequence). V was clipped by 1 base and J by 0 bases; unmatched bases: 5. The CDR3 reads CAWSGSGKSSYEQYF. The CDR3, as DNA: TGTGCCTGGAGTGGTAGCGGGAAAAGCTCCTACGAGCAGTACTTC.

The chain is built from TRBV7-2 and TRBJ2-6, with 12 bases lining up with TRBD1. V lost 5 bases and J lost 17; bases outside the gene matches: 10. CDR1 is SGHTA and CDR2 is FQGNSA in the germline V gene. This CDR3 region has 14 residues. The CDR3 is CASSLRDRGLDVTF. The DNA of the CDR3 is TGTGCCAGCAGCCTCCGGGACAGGGGGCTCGATGTGACTTTC.

This clone was found once. The gene calls are TRBV1 and TRBJ2-7; the table gives TRBD2 as D, unverified against the DNA. TRBV1 is annotated as a pseudogene. This CDR3 is 12 amino acids long. CDR3 in amino acids: CTSSQLTYEQYF. CDR3 sequence (DNA): TGCACCAGCAGCCAACTGACTTACGAGCAGTACTTC.

The rearrangement uses TRBV6-8 and TRBJ1-4; D gene unclear. CDR1 and CDR2 (germline): MNHGY, SAAAGT. CDR3 length: 12 residues. V was pared by 6 bases and J by 2 bases, with 4 bases between. The DNA for the CDR3 is TGTGCCAGCAGGGACACTAATGAAAAACTGTTTTTT. Amino acid sequence: CASRDTNEKLFF.

Judged by abundance, this clone is medium-sized. J is TRBJ2-2 and V is TRBV6-8; D uncertain. V shed 6 bases and J shed 7 bases, with 9 bases lying between them. The CDR3 loop spans 12 amino acids. Per germline, CDR1 MNHGY and CDR2 SAAAGT. DNA of the CDR3: TGTGCCAGCAGCGCAGTAGTCGGGGAGCTGTTTTTT. This sequence encodes CASSAVVGELFF.

This clone was seen a handful of times. The CDR3 bases are TGTGCCAGCAGCTTAGAGGGCAGGGCGAGGCAGCCCCAGCATTTT. This sequence encodes CASSLEGRARQPQHF. The rearrangement uses TRBV11-3 and TRBJ1-5; TRBD1 is a possible D gene (5 bases). The V end lost 0 bases, the J end lost 7 bases, and 13 bases lay between the germline ends. CDR1 is SGHNT, CDR2 YENEEA, per germline. The CDR3 runs to 15 residues.

V is TRBV11-3 and J is TRBJ1-6, with 10 bases lining up with TRBD1. CDR1 is SGHNT, CDR2 YENEEA, per germline. The ends lost 4 bases at V and 9 bases at J; junction bases unmatched: 9. This CDR3 is 16 amino acids long. CDR3 residues: CASSSRTGGVGSPLHF. The CDR3 DNA reads as TGTGCCAGCAGCTCTAGGACAGGGGGGGTGGGTTCACCCCTCCACTTT. Complete variable domain (other parts from reference TRBV11-3 and TRBJ1-6): EAGVVQSPRYKIIEKKQPVAFWCNPISGHNTLYWYLQNLGQGPELLIRYENEEAVDDSQLPKDRFSAERLKGVDSTLKIQPAELGDSAVYLCASSSRTGGVGSPLHFGNGTRLTVT.

This clone was detected a few times. The chain recombines TRBV30 with TRBJ2-1, with unresolved D. The germline V gene encodes CDR1 GTSNPN and CDR2 SVGIG (reference sequence). Between the trimmed V and J ends, which lost 0 bases and 6 bases, there was a span of 6 bases. CDR3 size: 12 residues. The CDR3 nucleotides read TGTGCCTGGAGTGTTAGGGCCAATGAGCAGTTCTTC. This gives the protein CAWSVRANEQFF.

This clone is medium-sized. This sequence joins TRBV9 and TRBJ2-2; D is ambiguous. The CDR3 is 15 residues long. Trimming took 5 bases from V and 4 from J, leaving 15 bases between them. The germline CDR1 and CDR2 sequences are SGDLS and YYNGEE. The CDR3 spells CASSESPGGTGELFF. The DNA of the CDR3 is TGTGCCAGCAGTGAGTCTCCCGGTGGCACCGGGGAGCTGTTTTTT. Full variable domain (remainder filled in from reference TRBV9 and TRBJ2-2): DSGVTQTPKHLITATGQRVTLRCSPRSGDLSVYWYQQSLDQGLQFLIQYYNGEERAKGNILERFSAQQFPDLHSELNLSSLELGDSALYFCASSESPGGTGELFFGEGSRLTVL.

DNA for the CDR3: TGCAGCGTTGATCCGGGTGTGGAGACCCAGTACTTC. Translating gives CSVDPGVETQYF. V is TRBV29-1 and J is TRBJ2-5; D call uncertain. Between the trimmed V and J ends, which lost 3 bases and 5 bases, there was a span of 10 bases. In germline, CDR1 is SQVTM, CDR2 ANQGSEA. This CDR3 contains 12 residues.

This clone was found a few times. V is TRBV14 and J is TRBJ1-6, with a possible D match to TRBD1 (6 bases). V gave up 1 base and J gave up 9 bases, with 10 bases separating them. Germline assignment: CDR1 SGHDN and CDR2 FVKESK. CDR3 length: 14 amino acids. The chain's CDR3 is CASSQGSGVSPLHF. CDR3 in DNA: TGTGCCAGCAGCCAAGGGTCAGGGGTTTCACCCCTCCACTTT.

The chain recombines TRBV6-8 with TRBJ2-1; TRBD1 aligns across 11 bases. This CDR3 comprises 15 residues. Germline CDR1 reads MNHGY; CDR2 reads SAAAGT. The junction had 11 bases not matched to a gene; V was cut back by 8 bases and J by 8 bases. DNA of the CDR3: TGTGCCAGCTCGGATCCGGACAGGGGGCGTGATGAGCAGTTCTTC. It is translated as CASSDPDRGRDEQFF.

The genes are TRBV19 and TRBJ2-1; 9 bases line up with TRBD2. J was trimmed by 8 bases and V by 4 bases; bases with no gene match: 3. Germline V lookup: CDR1 LNHDA, CDR2 SQIVND (reference sequence). The CDR3 covers 13 residues. In DNA, the CDR3 is TGTGCCAGTAGTACTGGGACTAGCTATGAGCAGTTCTTC. It is translated as CASSTGTSYEQFF.

The chain uses TRBV16 and TRBJ2-7; 9 bases are a match to TRBD2. The CDR3 runs to 15 residues. Germline CDR1 and CDR2: KGHSY and FQNENV. J was trimmed by 3 bases and V by 4 bases; bases with no gene match: 7. CDR3 in amino acids: CASSRLADLNYEQYF. DNA of the CDR3: TGTGCCAGCAGCCGACTAGCGGATCTAAACTACGAGCAGTACTTC.

The chain combines TRBV18 with TRBJ2-1; D gene ambiguous. The CDR3 contains 14 residues. Trimming pared 1 base from V and 7 bases from J, leaving 11 bases between. Germline loops: CDR1 KGHSH, CDR2 LQKENI. CDR3 bases: TGTGCCAGCTCACCACTACGTACTGGTAATGAGCAGTTCTTC. As protein: CASSPLRTGNEQFF.

This chain joins TRBV15 and TRBJ1-5; TRBD1 might be the D (5 bases). Germline V gene lookup returns CDR1 LNHNV and CDR2 YYDKDF (reference sequence). V dropped 8 bases and J dropped 7 bases, with 21 bases sitting between them. The CDR3 runs to 15 residues. The CDR3 protein is CATSDLKRGLQPQHF. The CDR3 bases are TGTGCCACCTCCGACCTGAAACGGGGGTTGCAGCCCCAGCATTTT.

This clone appeared a few times. J is TRBJ2-2 and V is TRBV11-3, with 9 bases aligning to TRBD1. This CDR3 has 19 amino acids. Germline trimming cut 5 bases from V and 4 bases from J; bases unmatched to any gene: 17. Germline loops: CDR1 SGHNT, CDR2 YENEEA. CDR3 sequence (DNA): TGTGCCAGCAGCGAAGGGGGGACAGGGACCCTCCGGGGCACCGGGGAGCTGTTTTTT. Protein product: CASSEGGTGTLRGTGELFF. The whole variable domain, remainder taken from reference TRBV11-3 and TRBJ2-2, is EAGVVQSPRYKIIEKKQPVAFWCNPISGHNTLYWYLQNLGQGPELLIRYENEEAVDDSQLPKDRFSAERLKGVDSTLKIQPAELGDSAVYLCASSEGGTGTLRGTGELFFGEGSRLTVL.

This clone turned up a few times. V is TRBV19 and J is TRBJ2-1; D possibly matches TRBD1 or TRBD2 (5 bases each). The CDR3 loop spans 16 amino acids. Germline V gives CDR1 LNHDA, CDR2 SQIVND (reference sequence). The ends were cut back, 5 bases at V and 6 bases at J, with 20 bases in the middle. The CDR3 DNA reads as TGTGCCAGTAGTCCCCCACCCGGGGCCCCGGCCAATGAGCAGTTCTTC. This codes for CASSPPPGAPANEQFF.

The chain uses TRBV18 and TRBJ2-5, with D unresolved. Deletions cut 3 bases from V and 5 bases from J, with 16 bases between. Per germline, CDR1 KGHSH and CDR2 LQKENI. The CDR3 extends over 15 amino acids. The CDR3 protein is CASSPTAAYRETQYF. CDR3 nucleotide sequence: TGTGCCAGCTCACCGACCGCCGCCTATCGGGAGACCCAGTACTTC.

The chain has TRBV30 and TRBJ1-2; D unclear. The CDR3 is made up of 13 amino acids. CDR1 GTSNPN and CDR2 SVGIG come from the germline V gene (reference sequence). Trimming left V 0 bases short and J 3 bases short, with 8 bases between. The CDR3 sequence is CAWSVRADYGYTF. The DNA of the CDR3 is TGTGCCTGGAGTGTACGGGCCGACTATGGCTACACCTTC.

This clone is termed medium-sized (0.01 to 0.1%). This rearrangement joins TRBV6-1 to TRBJ2-3, with 11 bases aligning to TRBD2. With V trimmed by 1 base and J by 5 bases, 5 bases remained unmatched. The V gene's germline CDR1 is MNHNS and CDR2 SASEGT. The CDR3 is made up of 16 amino acids. CDR3 residues: CASSEGSGGALDTQYF. The CDR3 coding sequence is TGTGCCAGCAGTGAAGGTAGCGGGGGGGCCTTAGATACGCAGTATTTT.

This clone was detected only a few times. The CDR3 DNA is TGTGCCAGCAGCCGGGAACTCAACTATGGCTACACCTTC. It specifies CASSRELNYGYTF. The chain joins TRBV14 to TRBJ1-2; D unresolved. The V end was cut by 4 bases, the J end by 2 bases, with 8 bases between. Germline CDR1 is SGHDN and CDR2 is FVKESK. The CDR3 length is 13 residues. The full variable domain, completed using reference TRBV14 and TRBJ1-2, is EAGVTQFPSHSVIEKGQTVTLRCDPISGHDNLYWYRRVMGKEIKFLLHFVKESKQDESGMPNNRFLAERTGGTYSTLKVQPAELEDSGVYFCASSRELNYGYTFGSGTRLTVV.

This clone is medium-sized. The chain recombines TRBV11-3 with TRBJ2-2, with TRBD2 matching 11 bases. J gave up 0 bases and V 5 bases, and 5 bases lay outside the gene matches. This CDR3 is 17 amino acids long. From germline, CDR1 is SGHNT and CDR2 YENEEA. The CDR3 spells CASSPSGGKSNTGELFF. For the CDR3, the DNA is TGTGCCAGCAGCCCTAGCGGGGGGAAATCGAACACCGGGGAGCTGTTTTTT.

In this sample, this clone turned up a few times. The gene calls are TRBV6-8 and TRBJ1-1; TRBD1 is a possible D gene (6 bases). Trimming pared 7 bases from V and 5 bases from J, leaving 17 bases between. This CDR3 has 14 residues. Germline V gene lookup returns CDR1 MNHGY and CDR2 SAAAGT. CDR3 sequence: CASTERGGRTEAFF. The CDR3 nucleotides read TGTGCCAGCACCGAAAGGGGGGGCCGAACTGAAGCTTTCTTT.

By its share, this clone is medium-sized. The chain carries TRBV6-8 and TRBJ2-3; TRBD1 matches at 8 bases. This CDR3 is 12 amino acids long. V shed 11 bases and J 3 bases; nucleotides not matched to a gene: 4. Germline lookup yields CDR1 MNHGY and CDR2 SAAAGT. The CDR3 sequence is CAVQGGTDTQYF. For the CDR3, the DNA is TGTGCCGTACAGGGGGGAACAGATACGCAGTATTTT.

This chain links TRBV28 with TRBJ1-2; D gene uncertain. CDR1 and CDR2 (germline): MDHEN, SYDVKM. CDR3 length equals 17 residues. The V end was cut by 1 base, the J end by 0 bases, with 15 bases between. The CDR3, as DNA: TGTGCCAGCAGTTTATACGGAGGGATCCCCCCTAACTATGGCTACACCTTC. Its translation is CASSLYGGIPPNYGYTF.

This clone is labeled medium-sized. The same CDR3 can be traced to other DNA sequences in this sample. The chain couples TRBV9 to TRBJ1-1; 8 bases are shared with TRBD1. The J segment lost 2 bases and the V segment lost 3 bases, leaving 6 bases of the junction unmatched. Germline values: CDR1 SGDLS, CDR2 YYNGEE. This CDR3 has 15 residues. CDR3 nucleotides: TGTGCCAGCAGCGCCGGACAGGGAGTTAACACTGAAGCTTTCTTT. It specifies CASSAGQGVNTEAFF.

This clone was counted between two and nine times. The genes are TRBV28 and TRBJ2-3, with 7 bases fitting TRBD1. V was pared by 6 bases and J by 5 bases, with 8 bases of the junction left unmatched. Germline values: CDR1 MDHEN, CDR2 SYDVKM. CDR3 length: 14 residues. CDR3 nucleotides: TGTGCCAGCAGCCGTACAGGGGCGGAAGATACGCAGTATTTT. Its protein is CASSRTGAEDTQYF.

V and J are TRBV11-3 and TRBJ2-7; TRBD1 is a possible D gene (5 bases). This CDR3 comprises 14 residues. Germline V CDR1 and CDR2: SGHNT, YENEEA. Trimming stripped 5 bases from V and 7 bases from J, with 18 bases between. CDR3 sequence reads: CASSTSAGYKEQYF. DNA for the CDR3: TGTGCCAGCAGCACCTCGGCAGGGTACAAAGAGCAGTACTTC.